The sequence of this T cell receptor (beta chain) was determined in a study of cytomegalovirus exposure and HLA in healthy donors. Primers: 60 Vbeta forward and 13 Jbeta reverse. Sequenced by immunoSEQ multiplex PCR; TCRdb stores in-frame clones only, minus some. The table records fewer than 110,000 clones, around 85% of them present only once. General study points: The study listed around 150 cytomegalovirus-associated TCR beta chains.

The sample holds a few counts of this clone. Its antigen is unknown. Deletions cut 0 bases from V and 10 bases from J, with 11 bases between. CDR1 MNHEY and CDR2 SMNVEV come from the germline V gene (reference sequence). CDR3 length: 13 residues. Sequencing was done on a sample of PBMCs. The receptor was isolated from a man aged 25-45 years in good health and CMV-seronegative. The chain joins TRBV27 to TRBJ2-3, with D possibly TRBD2 on 6 matching bases. This CDR3 reads CASSLSWGGAQYF. For the CDR3, the DNA is TGTGCCAGCAGTTTATCGTGGGGAGGAGCGCAGTATTTT.